The entry below describes one T cell receptor (beta chain). This entry belongs to a study of blood T cell repertoires in COVID-19. Assay used: immunoSEQ multiplex PCR; TCRdb lists only in-frame clones, some missing. This sample yields around 270,000 clones, of which 86% are seen a single time; 1.5% to 2% belongs to the top ten. This clonotype was obtained from a man aged 25-40 years with active or convalescent COVID-19. The material sequenced was peripheral blood.

The CDR3 DNA is TGCGCCAGCAGCCTGGGACTAGCGGGGGGAAAGTACCAAGAGACCCAGTACTTC. It encodes CASSLGLAGGKYQETQYF. J is TRBJ2-5 and V is TRBV4-1, with TRBD2 matching over 15 bases. V lost 4 bases, J lost 0 bases, and 6 bases stayed unmatched. This CDR3 is built from 18 residues. Germline V CDR1 and CDR2: MGHRA, YSYEKL.